This entry lists 15 T cell receptor beta chains sequenced from one sample in a study of cytomegalovirus exposure and HLA in healthy donors. Use of 60 Vbeta and 13 Jbeta primers characterized the PCR. Libraries were prepared by immunoSEQ multiplex PCR; TCRdb keeps only in-frame clonotypes and omits some of them. The data contain about 170,000 clones, more than 70% of them singletons. Sequences were obtained from PBMCs. The receptors were gathered from a girl under 18 in good health and CMV-seronegative.

The chain recombines TRBV5-5 with TRBJ1-6; the match to TRBD1 covers 10 bases. With 2 bases clipped from V and 8 bases from J, the junction kept 7 bases outside the gene matches. This CDR3 is 16 amino acids long. Germline CDR1 and CDR2: SGHKS and YYEKEE (reference sequence). The CDR3 DNA reads as TGTGCCAGCAGCTTCGACGGGACAGGGGTCTATTCACCCCTCCACTTT. Its translation is CASSFDGTGVYSPLHF.

The chain couples TRBV6-5 to TRBJ2-1, with TRBD2 identical over 12 bases. The CDR3 covers 16 residues. Germline V gene data show CDR1 as MNHEY and CDR2 as SVGAGI. V trimming: 2 bases; J trimming: 7 bases; junction bases outside the gene matches: 6. This chain's CDR3 is CASSYGLAGLGNEQFF. The CDR3 DNA reads TGTGCCAGCAGTTACGGACTAGCGGGGTTAGGGAATGAGCAGTTCTTC.

As to this clone: The junction and the germline gene differ at one end; a read error may be behind it. DNA of the CDR3: TGCGCCAGCAGCTCGGGGACAGCCGGAAACGCCATATATTTT. It codes for CASSSGTAGNAIYF. The chain is built from TRBV5-1 and TRBJ1-3; 7 positions agree with TRBD1. This CDR3 is built from 14 residues. Germline CDR1 and CDR2: SGHRS and YFSETQ.

The V and J genes are TRBV6-6 and TRBJ2-1; possible D gene TRBD1, 6 bases. Germline V gene data show CDR1 as MNHNY and CDR2 as SVGAGI (reference sequence). This CDR3 has 15 amino acids. V was clipped by 8 bases and J by 10 bases, with 24 bases between them. The CDR3 DNA follows: TGTGCCAGCTCACTCACACCGGCAAGGACAGAGGAGCAGTTCTTC. It yields the protein CASSLTPARTEEQFF.

For this clone: One end of the junction does not line up with germline, which may come from a read error. The chain is built from TRBV6-5 and TRBJ1-2; D may be TRBD1 (6 bases). The CDR3 length is 14 residues. Germline V lookup: CDR1 MNHEY, CDR2 SVGAGI. The CDR3 nucleotides read TGTACCAGCAGTTCGGCCTCGACAGGAAGGGGCTACACCTTC. Its protein product is CTSSSASTGRGYTF.

The J gene is TRBJ2-7, the V gene TRBV10-3; possible D gene TRBD1, 6 bases. The germline V and J ends were trimmed by 3 bases and 5 bases, with 14 bases remaining between them. CDR1 is ENHRY and CDR2 is SYGVKD in the germline V gene. The CDR3 has 14 residues. The CDR3 region is CAISDPRGMDEQYF. The CDR3 bases are TGTGCCATCAGTGACCCAAGGGGGATGGACGAGCAGTACTTC.

V and J are TRBV30 and TRBJ1-2, with D possibly matching TRBD1 (5 bases). In germline, CDR1 is GTSNPN, CDR2 SVGIG (reference sequence). V was cut by 0 bases and J by 7 bases, with 15 bases left in between. This CDR3 contains 14 residues. Written as DNA, the CDR3 is TGTGCCTGGAGTGTACGGGGGAGCGGGGGTGGCTACACCTTC. Translating it yields CAWSVRGSGGGYTF.

This chain uses TRBV9 with TRBJ1-2; D is unclear. The CDR3 is made up of 15 amino acids. Germline CDR1 reads SGDLS; CDR2 reads YYNGEE. The V and J ends lost 6 bases and 7 bases respectively, with 22 bases between them. CDR3 amino acids: CASIPGERFYGGYTF. For the CDR3, the DNA is TGTGCCAGCATCCCGGGAGAAAGATTTTATGGTGGCTACACCTTC.

A few counts support this clone. The chain combines TRBV7-9 with TRBJ2-2, with unresolved D. Germline V CDR1 and CDR2: SEHNR, FQNEAQ (reference sequence). Trimming left V 4 bases short and J 6 bases short, with 12 bases between. The CDR3 has 14 amino acids. The CDR3 region is CASSSRVEPGELFF. CDR3 nucleotides: TGTGCCAGCAGCTCCCGGGTCGAACCCGGGGAGCTGTTTTTT.

V gene TRBV2 combines with J gene TRBJ1-5; TRBD1 is a possible D gene (5 bases). Germline loops: CDR1 SNHLY, CDR2 FYNNEI. The CDR3 spans 14 residues. Trimming left V 2 bases short and J 4 bases short, with 9 bases between. CDR3 residues: CASSEWAGNQPQHF. Here the CDR3 DNA reads TGTGCCAGCAGTGAATGGGCAGGGAATCAGCCCCAGCATTTT.

V and J are TRBV5-1 and TRBJ2-2; 8 bases map to TRBD1. The CDR3 contains 16 residues. From germline, CDR1 is SGHRS and CDR2 YFSETQ. With 4 bases clipped from V and 2 bases from J, the junction kept 7 bases outside the gene matches. CDR3 nucleotides: TGCGCCAGCAGCGGCGGACAGGGAATTAACACCGGGGAGCTGTTTTTT. This translates into CASSGGQGINTGELFF.

In this sample, this clone turned up once. The chain combines TRBV27 with TRBJ2-7, with a tentative D call TRBD2 (5 bases). Per the germline V gene, CDR1 is MNHEY and CDR2 is SMNVEV (reference sequence). Deletions cut 2 bases from V and 0 bases from J, with 5 bases between. The CDR3 consists of 13 residues. The CDR3 is CASSLTSSYEQYF. The DNA for the CDR3 is TGTGCCAGCAGTTTAACTAGCTCCTACGAGCAGTACTTC.

The CDR3 protein is CASSPVRGMNTEAFF. The CDR3 nucleotides read TGCGCCAGCAGCCCCGTCAGGGGCATGAACACTGAAGCTTTCTTT. V and J are TRBV5-1 and TRBJ1-1; a possible D gene is TRBD1 (6 bases). CDR3 length: 15 amino acids. V lost 4 bases and J lost 0, with 13 bases in between. In germline, CDR1 is SGHRS, CDR2 YFSETQ.

The CDR3 DNA is TGTGCCAGCAGCTTAGTTGGACAAGGGGAGACCCAGTACTTC. It yields the protein CASSLVGQGETQYF. The chain couples TRBV11-2 to TRBJ2-5; D is possibly TRBD1 (5 bases). There are 14 residues in the CDR3. V was cut by 1 base and J by 5 bases, with 11 bases left in between. The germline gives CDR1 SGHAT, CDR2 FQNNGV.

This chain uses TRBV6-5 with TRBJ1-5, with 7 positions matching TRBD1. V lost 4 bases, J lost 7 bases, and 7 bases stayed unmatched. This CDR3 is 14 amino acids long. Germline values: CDR1 MNHEY, CDR2 SVGAGI. In nucleotides, the CDR3 is TGTGCCAGCAGTTCAAGACAGGGCTTACAGCCCCAGCATTTT. Residues: CASSSRQGLQPQHF.